The next 3 T cell receptor beta chains were all read from a single sample in a study of Ad26.COV2.S vaccination and SARS-CoV-2 variants. Treatment denoted: about 20 received Ad26.COV2.S at low or high dose, single or two shots; 5 received placebo; per-sample allocation not given. Sampling occurred on day 63 after the first vaccine or placebo injection. Using immunoSEQ multiplex PCR, the repertoire was profiled, and TCRdb retains in-frame clones only, with some absent. The sample yields around 400,000 clones, 75% to 95% seen once. Sequences were derived from peripheral blood, sampled in a trial of Ad26.COV2.S vaccine versus placebo. The receptors originated from a person aged 18 to 65 who received the Ad26.COV2.S COVID-19 vaccine or a placebo.

The genes are TRBV7-9 and TRBJ1-1, with no clear D. The CDR3 has 15 residues. V was cut by 0 bases and J by 1 base, with 9 bases left in between. From germline, CDR1 is SEHNR and CDR2 FQNEAQ (reference sequence). In DNA form, the CDR3 reads TGTGCCAGCAGCTTAGCTGCGGGAGGGAACACTGAAGCTTTCTTT. Protein sequence: CASSLAAGGNTEAFF.

This sequence joins TRBV2 and TRBJ2-5, with TRBD1 matching over 8 bases. CDR1 and CDR2 (germline): SNHLY, FYNNEI. After removal of 2 bases from V and 5 bases from J, the junction contained 4 bases not matched to a gene. The CDR3 totals 14 residues. CDR3 protein: CASSEQGAWETQYF. DNA of the CDR3: TGTGCCAGCAGTGAACAGGGGGCTTGGGAGACCCAGTACTTC.

Details on this clone: The sample carries other DNA sequences with the same CDR3. The chain carries TRBV12-3 or TRBV12-4 and TRBJ2-1; D remains unclear. The CDR3 sequence is 11 residues long. V was shortened by 4 bases and J by 6 bases, with 4 bases between the two germline ends. The CDR3 DNA reads as TGTGCCAGCAGTTCCAGCAATGAGCAGTTCTTC. This translates into CASSSSNEQFF.